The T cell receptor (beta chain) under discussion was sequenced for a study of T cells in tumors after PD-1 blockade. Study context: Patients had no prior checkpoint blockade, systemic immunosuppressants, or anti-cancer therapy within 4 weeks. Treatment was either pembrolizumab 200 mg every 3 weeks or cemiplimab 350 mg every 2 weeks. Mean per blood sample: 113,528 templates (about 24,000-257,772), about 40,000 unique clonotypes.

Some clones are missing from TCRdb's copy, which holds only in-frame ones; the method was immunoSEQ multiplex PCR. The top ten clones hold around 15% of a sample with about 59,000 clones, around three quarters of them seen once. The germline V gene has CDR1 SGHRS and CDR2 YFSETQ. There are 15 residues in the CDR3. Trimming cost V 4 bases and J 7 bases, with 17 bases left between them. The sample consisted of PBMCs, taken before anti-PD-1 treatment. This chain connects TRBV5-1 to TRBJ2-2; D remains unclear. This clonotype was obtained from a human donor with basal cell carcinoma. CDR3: CASSPTFRSDGELFF. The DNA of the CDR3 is TGCGCCAGCAGCCCTACTTTCAGGTCAGACGGGGAGCTGTTTTTT.